This T cell receptor (beta chain) was captured in a study of cytomegalovirus exposure and HLA in healthy donors. Study results and caveats: Among the most significant clusters, several appeared linked to common viral pathogens in a later analysis. Across donors, most TCRs were seen rarely, yet some public ones were widespread. The study flagged about 150 TCR beta chains as cytomegalovirus-associated.

This clone has just a few counts. As yet, its antigen is unknown. The CDR3 length is 14 residues. Trimming stripped 2 bases from V and 8 bases from J, with 12 bases between. Germline-derived CDR1 and CDR2 are SGHDN and FVKESK. Vbeta (60) and Jbeta (13) primers were used in the PCR. The data were produced by immunoSEQ multiplex PCR, yet TCRdb's version contains in-frame clones alone and is incomplete. The repertoire consists of around 130,000 clones, with approximately 8.7% occurring once and the leading ten covering 4.5% to 5.5%. Sequenced input: PBMCs. This sequence joins TRBV14 and TRBJ1-4, with D tentatively TRBD1 (5 bases). This TCR came from a man in his forties in good health and CMV-seronegative. The CDR3 is CASSQMGLGEKLFF. The CDR3 DNA sequence: TGTGCCAGCAGCCAAATGGGGCTTGGGGAAAAACTGTTTTTT.